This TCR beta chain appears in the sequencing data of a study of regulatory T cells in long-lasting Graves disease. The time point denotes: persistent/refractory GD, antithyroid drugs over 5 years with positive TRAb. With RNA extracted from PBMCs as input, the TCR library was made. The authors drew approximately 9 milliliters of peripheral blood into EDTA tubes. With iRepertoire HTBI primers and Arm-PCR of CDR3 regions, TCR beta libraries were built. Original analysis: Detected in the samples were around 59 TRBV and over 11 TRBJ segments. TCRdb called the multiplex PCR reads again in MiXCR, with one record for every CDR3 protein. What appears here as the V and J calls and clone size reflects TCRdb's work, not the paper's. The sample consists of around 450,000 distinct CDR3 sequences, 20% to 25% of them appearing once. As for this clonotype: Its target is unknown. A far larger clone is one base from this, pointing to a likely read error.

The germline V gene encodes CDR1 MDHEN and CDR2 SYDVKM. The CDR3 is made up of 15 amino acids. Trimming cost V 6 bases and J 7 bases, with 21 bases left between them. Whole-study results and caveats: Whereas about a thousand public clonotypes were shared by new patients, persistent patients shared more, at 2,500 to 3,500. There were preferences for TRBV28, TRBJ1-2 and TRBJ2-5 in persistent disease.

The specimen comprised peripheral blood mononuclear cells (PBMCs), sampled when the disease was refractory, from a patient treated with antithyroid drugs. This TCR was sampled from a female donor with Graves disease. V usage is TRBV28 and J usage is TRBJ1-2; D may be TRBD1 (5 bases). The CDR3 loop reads CASSYYWPEGRGYTF. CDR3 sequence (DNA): TGTGCCAGCAGCTATTACTGGCCGGAGGGGCGTGGCTACACCTTC.